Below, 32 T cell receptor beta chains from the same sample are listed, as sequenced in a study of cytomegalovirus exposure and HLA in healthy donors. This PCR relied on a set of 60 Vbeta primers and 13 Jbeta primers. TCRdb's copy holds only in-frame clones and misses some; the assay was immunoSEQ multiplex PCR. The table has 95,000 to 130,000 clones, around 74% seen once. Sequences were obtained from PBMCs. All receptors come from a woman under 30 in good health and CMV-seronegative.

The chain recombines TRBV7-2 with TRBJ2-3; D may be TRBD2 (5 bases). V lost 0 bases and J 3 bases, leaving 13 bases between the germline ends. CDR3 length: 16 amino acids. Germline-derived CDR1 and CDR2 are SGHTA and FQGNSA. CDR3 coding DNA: TGTGCCAGCAGCTTAGCGTCGAGGGTGTTGACAGATACGCAGTATTTT. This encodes CASSLASRVLTDTQYF.

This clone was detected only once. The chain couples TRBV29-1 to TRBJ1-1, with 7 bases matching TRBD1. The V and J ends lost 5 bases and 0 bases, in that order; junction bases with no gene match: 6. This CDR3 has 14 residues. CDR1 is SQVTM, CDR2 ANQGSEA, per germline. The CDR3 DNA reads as TGCAGCGTTTTCACGGGACAGCTGAACACTGAAGCTTTCTTT. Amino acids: CSVFTGQLNTEAFF.

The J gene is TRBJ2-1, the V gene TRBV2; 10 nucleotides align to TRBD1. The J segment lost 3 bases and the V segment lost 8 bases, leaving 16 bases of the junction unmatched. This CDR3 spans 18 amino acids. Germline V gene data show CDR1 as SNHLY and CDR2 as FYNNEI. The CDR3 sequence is CASPHEGTGDEGYNEQFF. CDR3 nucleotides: TGTGCCAGCCCTCATGAAGGGACAGGGGACGAGGGCTACAATGAGCAGTTCTTC.

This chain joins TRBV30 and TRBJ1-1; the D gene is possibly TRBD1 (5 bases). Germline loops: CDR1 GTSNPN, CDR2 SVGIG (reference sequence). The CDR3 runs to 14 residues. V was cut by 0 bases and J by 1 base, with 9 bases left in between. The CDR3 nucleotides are TGTGCCTGGAGTGTCCCAGGGAAGAACACTGAAGCTTTCTTT. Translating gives CAWSVPGKNTEAFF.

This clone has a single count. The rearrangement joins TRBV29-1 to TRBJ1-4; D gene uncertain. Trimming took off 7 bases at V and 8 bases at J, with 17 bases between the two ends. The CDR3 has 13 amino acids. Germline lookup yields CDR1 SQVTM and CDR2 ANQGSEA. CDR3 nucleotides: TGCAGCGCCACCTTCGCCAGAGGGGAAAAACTGTTTTTT. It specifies CSATFARGEKLFF.

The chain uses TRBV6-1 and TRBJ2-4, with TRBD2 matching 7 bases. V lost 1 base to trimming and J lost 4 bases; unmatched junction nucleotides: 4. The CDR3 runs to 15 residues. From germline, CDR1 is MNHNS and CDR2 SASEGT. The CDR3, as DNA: TGTGCCAGCAGTGAAGGCGGACTAGGTAAAAACATTCAGTACTTC. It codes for CASSEGGLGKNIQYF.

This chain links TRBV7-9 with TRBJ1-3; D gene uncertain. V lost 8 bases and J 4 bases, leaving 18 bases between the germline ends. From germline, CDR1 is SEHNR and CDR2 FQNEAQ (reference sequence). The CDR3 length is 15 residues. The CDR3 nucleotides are TGTGCCAGCGCACAAGCAGCACAGATGGGAAACACCATATATTTT. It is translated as CASAQAAQMGNTIYF.

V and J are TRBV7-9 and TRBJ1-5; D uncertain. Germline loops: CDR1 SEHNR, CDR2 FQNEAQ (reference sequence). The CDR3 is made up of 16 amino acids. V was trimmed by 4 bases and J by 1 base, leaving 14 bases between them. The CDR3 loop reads CASSSPGTGSNQPQHF. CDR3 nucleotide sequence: TGTGCCAGCAGCTCTCCGGGTACCGGCAGCAATCAGCCCCAGCATTTT.

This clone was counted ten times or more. The CDR3 DNA sequence: TGTGCCACCAGCAGAGATTCGCGGATAAGCAATCAGCCCCAGCATTTT. This codes for CATSRDSRISNQPQHF. The rearrangement joins TRBV15 to TRBJ1-5, with no clear D. Trimming removed 0 bases at V and 1 base at J, with 10 bases between. The germline V gene has CDR1 LNHNV and CDR2 YYDKDF (reference sequence). CDR3 length: 16 residues.

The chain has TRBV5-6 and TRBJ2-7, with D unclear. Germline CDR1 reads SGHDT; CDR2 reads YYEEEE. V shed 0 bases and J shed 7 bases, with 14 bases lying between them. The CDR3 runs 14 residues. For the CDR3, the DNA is TGTGCCAGCAGCTTGGCGTCGTTTTCTCGTGAGCAGTACTTC. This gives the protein CASSLASFSREQYF. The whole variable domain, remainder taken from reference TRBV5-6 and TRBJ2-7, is DAGVTQSPTHLIKTRGQQVTLRCSPKSGHDTVSWYQQALGQGPQFIFQYYEEEERQRGNFPDRFSGHQFPNYSSELNVNALLLGDSALYLCASSLASFSREQYFGPGTRLTVT.

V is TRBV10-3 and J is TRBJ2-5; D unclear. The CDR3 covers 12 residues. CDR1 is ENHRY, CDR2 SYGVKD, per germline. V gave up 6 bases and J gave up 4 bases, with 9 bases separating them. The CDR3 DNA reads TGTGCCATCAGCCAGAAAAGAGAGACCCAGTACTTC. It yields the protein CAISQKRETQYF.

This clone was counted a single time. The CDR3 protein is CASSSDRGETQYF. The CDR3, as DNA: TGTGCCAGCAGCTCGGATCGGGGAGAGACCCAGTACTTC. V gene TRBV5-4 combines with J gene TRBJ2-5, with D maybe TRBD2 (5 bases). This CDR3 comprises 13 residues. Germline CDR1 SGHNT, CDR2 YYREEE (reference sequence). Trimming removed 3 bases from V and 4 bases from J, with 10 bases in between.

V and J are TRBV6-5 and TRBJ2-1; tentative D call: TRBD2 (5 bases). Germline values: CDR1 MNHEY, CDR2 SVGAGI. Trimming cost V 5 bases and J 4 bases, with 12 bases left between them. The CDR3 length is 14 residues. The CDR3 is CASSRGAGYNEQFF. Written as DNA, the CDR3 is TGTGCCAGCAGTCGAGGTGCGGGTTACAATGAGCAGTTCTTC.

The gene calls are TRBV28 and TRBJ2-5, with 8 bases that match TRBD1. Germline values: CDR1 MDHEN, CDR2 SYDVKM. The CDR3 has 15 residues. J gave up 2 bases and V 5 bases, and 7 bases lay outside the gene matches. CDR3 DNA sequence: TGTGCCAGCAGTCCGACAGGGGCCAAACAAGAGACCCAGTACTTC. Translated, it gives CASSPTGAKQETQYF.

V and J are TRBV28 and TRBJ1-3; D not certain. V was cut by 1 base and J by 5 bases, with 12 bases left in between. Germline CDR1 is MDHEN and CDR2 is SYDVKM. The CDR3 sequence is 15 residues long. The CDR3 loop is CASSLLAGGRNTIYF. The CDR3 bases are TGTGCCAGCAGTTTATTAGCGGGAGGAAGAAACACCATATATTTT. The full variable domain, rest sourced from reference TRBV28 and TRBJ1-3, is DVKVTQSSRYLVKRTGEKVFLECVQDMDHENMFWYRQDPGLGLRLIYFSYDVKMKEKGDIPEGYSVSREKKERFSLILESASTNQTSMYLCASSLLAGGRNTIYFGEGSWLTVV.

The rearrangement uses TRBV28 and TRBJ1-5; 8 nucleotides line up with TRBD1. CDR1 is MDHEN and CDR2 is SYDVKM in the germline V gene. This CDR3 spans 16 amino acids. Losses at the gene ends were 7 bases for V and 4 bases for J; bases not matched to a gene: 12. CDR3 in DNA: TGTGCCAGCAATACAGGGGGAGGAGGGCAAAATCAGCCCCAGCATTTT. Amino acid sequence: CASNTGGGGQNQPQHF.

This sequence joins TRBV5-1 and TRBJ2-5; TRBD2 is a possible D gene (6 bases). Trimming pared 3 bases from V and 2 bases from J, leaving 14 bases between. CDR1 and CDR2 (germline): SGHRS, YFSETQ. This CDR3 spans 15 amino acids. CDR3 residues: CASSYEDYWQETQYF. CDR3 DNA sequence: TGCGCCAGCAGCTATGAGGACTACTGGCAAGAGACCCAGTACTTC.

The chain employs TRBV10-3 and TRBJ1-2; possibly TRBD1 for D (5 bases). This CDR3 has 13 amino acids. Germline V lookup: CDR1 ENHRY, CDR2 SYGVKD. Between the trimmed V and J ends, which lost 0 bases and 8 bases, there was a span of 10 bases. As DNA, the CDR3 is TGTGCCATCAGTGAGTCGTTGGGGGGAGGCTACACCTTC. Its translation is CAISESLGGGYTF.

In nucleotides, the CDR3 is TGCGCCAGCAGCGCGGTCCTAGCGGGGGGGCCCACAGATACGCAGTATTTT. Translated: CASSAVLAGGPTDTQYF. The V gene is TRBV5-1, the J gene TRBJ2-3, with 12 nucleotides matching TRBD2. The germline CDR1 and CDR2 sequences are SGHRS and YFSETQ. The length of the CDR3 is 17 residues. V was clipped by 4 bases and J by 2 bases; unmatched bases: 8.

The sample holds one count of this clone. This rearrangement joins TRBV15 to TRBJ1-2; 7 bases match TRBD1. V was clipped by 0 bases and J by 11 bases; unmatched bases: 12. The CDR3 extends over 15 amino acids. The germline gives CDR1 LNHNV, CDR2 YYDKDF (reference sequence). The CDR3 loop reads CATSRDQDRPGSYTF. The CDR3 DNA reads TGTGCCACCAGCAGAGACCAGGACAGGCCGGGATCTTACACCTTC.

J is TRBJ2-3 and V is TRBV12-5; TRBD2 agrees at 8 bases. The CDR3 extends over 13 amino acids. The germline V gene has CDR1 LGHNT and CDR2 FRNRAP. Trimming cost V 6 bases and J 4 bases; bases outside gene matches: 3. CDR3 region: CASGPGGADTQYF. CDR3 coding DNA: TGTGCTAGTGGCCCGGGGGGGGCAGATACGCAGTATTTT. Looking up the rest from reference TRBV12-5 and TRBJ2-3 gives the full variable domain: DARVTQTPRHKVTEMGQEVTMRCQPILGHNTVFWYRQTMMQGLELLAYFRNRAPLDDSGMPKDRFSAEMPDATLATLKIQPSEPRDSAVYFCASGPGGADTQYFGPGTRLTVL.

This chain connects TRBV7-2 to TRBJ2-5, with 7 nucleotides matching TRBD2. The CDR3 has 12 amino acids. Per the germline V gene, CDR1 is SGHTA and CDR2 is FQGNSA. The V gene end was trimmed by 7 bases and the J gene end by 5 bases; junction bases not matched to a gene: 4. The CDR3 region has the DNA TGTGCCAGCACCCTGGGGGGGGAGACCCAGTACTTC. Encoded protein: CASTLGGETQYF. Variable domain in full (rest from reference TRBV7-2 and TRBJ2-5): GAGVSQSPSNKVTEKGKDVELRCDPISGHTALYWYRQSLGQGLEFLIYFQGNSAPDKSGLPSDRFSAERTGGSVSTLTIQRTQQEDSAVYLCASTLGGETQYFGPGTRLLVL.

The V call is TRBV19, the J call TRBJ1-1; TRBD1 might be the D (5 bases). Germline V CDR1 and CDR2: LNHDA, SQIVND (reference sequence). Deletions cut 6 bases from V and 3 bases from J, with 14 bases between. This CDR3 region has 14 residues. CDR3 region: CASSPGGGYTEAFF. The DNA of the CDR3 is TGTGCCAGTAGCCCCGGGGGGGGGTACACTGAAGCTTTCTTT. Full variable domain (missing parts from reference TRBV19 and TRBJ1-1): DGGITQSPKYLFRKEGQNVTLSCEQNLNHDAMYWYRQDPGQGLRLIYYSQIVNDFQKGDIAEGYSVSREKKESFPLTVTSAQKNPTAFYLCASSPGGGYTEAFFGQGTRLTVV.

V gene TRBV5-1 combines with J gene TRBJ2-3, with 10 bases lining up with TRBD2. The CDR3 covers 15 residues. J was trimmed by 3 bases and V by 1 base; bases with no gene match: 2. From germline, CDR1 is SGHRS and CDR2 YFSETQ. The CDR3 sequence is CASSLTSGETDTQYF. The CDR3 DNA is TGCGCCAGCAGCTTGACTAGCGGGGAGACAGATACGCAGTATTTT.

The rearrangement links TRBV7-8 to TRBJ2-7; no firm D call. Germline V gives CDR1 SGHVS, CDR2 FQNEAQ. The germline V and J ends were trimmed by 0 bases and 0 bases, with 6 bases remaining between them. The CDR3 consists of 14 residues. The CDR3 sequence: CASSLAQTSYEQYF. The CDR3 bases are TGTGCCAGCAGCTTAGCACAGACCTCCTACGAGCAGTACTTC.

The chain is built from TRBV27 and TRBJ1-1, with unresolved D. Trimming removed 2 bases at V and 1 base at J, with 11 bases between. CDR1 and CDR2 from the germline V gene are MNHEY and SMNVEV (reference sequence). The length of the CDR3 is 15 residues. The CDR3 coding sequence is TGTGCCAGCAGTTTACTGCCAGGCGCGAACACTGAAGCTTTCTTT. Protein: CASSLLPGANTEAFF.

The CDR3 is CATSSPGGAEKTQYF. The CDR3 coding sequence is TGTGCCACCAGCAGCCCCGGGGGGGCCGAAAAGACCCAGTACTTC. The V call is TRBV15, the J call TRBJ2-5; TRBD2 aligns across 8 bases. The CDR3 extends over 15 amino acids. In germline, CDR1 is LNHNV, CDR2 YYDKDF (reference sequence). J lost 6 bases, V lost 3 bases, and 9 bases had no gene match.

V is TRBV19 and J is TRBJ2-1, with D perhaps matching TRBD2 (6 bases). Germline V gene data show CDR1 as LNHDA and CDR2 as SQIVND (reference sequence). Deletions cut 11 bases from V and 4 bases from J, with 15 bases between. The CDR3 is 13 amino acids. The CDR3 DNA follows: TGTGCCGCTGGGGGGTGGTCTTACAATGAGCAGTTCTTC. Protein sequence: CAAGGWSYNEQFF.

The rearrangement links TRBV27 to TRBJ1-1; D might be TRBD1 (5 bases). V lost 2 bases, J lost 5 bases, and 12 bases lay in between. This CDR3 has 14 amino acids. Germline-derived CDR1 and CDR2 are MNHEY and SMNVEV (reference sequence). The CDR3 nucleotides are TGTGCCAGCAGTTTAACGGGGGGAGGGACTGAAGCTTTCTTT. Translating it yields CASSLTGGGTEAFF.

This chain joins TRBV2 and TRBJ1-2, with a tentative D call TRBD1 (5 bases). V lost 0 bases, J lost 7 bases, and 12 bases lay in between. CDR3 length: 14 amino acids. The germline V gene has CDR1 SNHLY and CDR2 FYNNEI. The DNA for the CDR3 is TGTGCCAGCAGTGAAGCCCTTGACAGAATTGGCTACACCTTC. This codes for CASSEALDRIGYTF.

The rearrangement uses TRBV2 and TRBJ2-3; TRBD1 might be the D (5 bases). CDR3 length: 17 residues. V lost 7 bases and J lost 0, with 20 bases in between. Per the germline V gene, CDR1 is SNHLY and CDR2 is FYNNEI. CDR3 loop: CASKSKIGATSTDTQYF. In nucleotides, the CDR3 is TGTGCCAGCAAGAGTAAAATTGGGGCTACTAGCACAGATACGCAGTATTTT.

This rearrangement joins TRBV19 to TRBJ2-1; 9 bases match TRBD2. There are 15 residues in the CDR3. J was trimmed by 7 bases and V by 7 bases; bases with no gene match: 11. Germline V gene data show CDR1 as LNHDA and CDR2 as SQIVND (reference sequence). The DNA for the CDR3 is TGTGCCAGTATAGGCCTAGCGGGGTCGAGGAATGAGCAGTTCTTC. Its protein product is CASIGLAGSRNEQFF.